The 19 T cell receptor delta chains reported below all come from one sample, sequenced in a study of γδ T cells in repeated Plasmodium falciparum infection. Gammadelta T cells were flow-sorted from PBMC into Vgamma9/Vdelta2+ and Vdelta2-negative populations for bulk analysis. TCRdb fed the multiplex PCR reads into CATT to redo clone calling. The data show around 89,000 delta-chain clones, around 1.4% seen once. Sequenced sample: gamma-delta T cells from blood. The source is a pool of human donors (malaria-infected and uninfected, not separated).

A word on this clone: TCRdb shows a much larger clone's protein in place of this DNA's translation, and the two differ at residue 6, likely through a read error; the protein shown is translated from the DNA. The chain couples TRDV1 to TRDJ1, with D perhaps TRDD3 (6 bases). No J gene was available from TCRdb, and it was assigned here by a germline match of the DNA. Germline V CDR1 and CDR2: TSWWSYY, QGS. The CDR3 spans 21 residues. Trimming shortened V by 1 base and J by 4 bases, and 31 bases separated the two germline ends. The DNA of the CDR3 is TGTGCTCTTGGGGAACCTTTGACCTACATGGGGGCCCGTTTTCTAGTCGATAAACTCATCTTT. Translating it yields CALGEPLTYMGARFLVDKLIF.

This clone was seen ten or more times. The sample contains more than one DNA sequence encoding this CDR3. The chain recombines TRDV2 with TRDJ3; 7 bases agree with TRDD3. CDR1 is GEAIGNYY, CDR2 EKD, per germline. The V gene end was trimmed by 1 base and the J gene end by 2 bases; junction bases not matched to a gene: 19. This CDR3 contains 22 residues. The CDR3 here is CACDTGPLVLGTKPWDTRQMFF. In DNA form, the CDR3 reads TGTGCCTGTGACACTGGGCCCCTTGTACTGGGGACTAAACCCTGGGACACCCGACAGATGTTTTTC.

To note about this clone: The protein TCRdb lists belongs to a much larger clone and differs from this DNA's translation at residue 5, which points to a read error; the protein shown is made from the DNA. V is TRDV1 and J is TRDJ1; 8 bases map to TRDD3. The CDR3 contains 16 residues. V lost 4 bases to trimming and J lost 7 bases; unmatched junction nucleotides: 14. The germline gives CDR1 TSWWSYY, CDR2 QGS. Here the CDR3 DNA reads TGTGCTCTTGGGGTCAAACCCATCGTACTGGGGGGTAAACTCATCTTT. Protein sequence: CALGVKPIVLGGKLIF.

This clone has more than one count but fewer than ten. A far larger clone is just one base off, so this is likely a read error. Within the sample, other DNA sequences also encode this same CDR3. No J gene was called, and the V gene is TRDV2; the D call in the table, TRDD3, was not verified against the DNA. This CDR3 spans 17 amino acids. The germline CDR1 and CDR2 sequences are GEAIGNYY and EKD. Written as DNA, the CDR3 is TGTGCCTGTGACACCGTGGGATCGAGGGGATACACCGATAAACTCATCTTC. Translating it yields CACDTVGSRGYTDKLIF.

This clone was detected only a few times. The chain combines TRDV1 with TRDJ1; 13 nucleotides align to TRDD3. Unmatched junction bases numbered 30, after V lost 1 base and J lost 1 base. CDR1 TSWWSYY and CDR2 QGS come from the germline V gene. There are 26 residues in the CDR3. CDR3 DNA: TGTGCTCTTGGGGAACCCGGCCTTCCTCGGGGGGACTGGGGGATACGCGTATTAGGTTGCACCGATAAACTCATCTTT. It codes for CALGEPGLPRGDWGIRVLGCTDKLIF.

The sample holds many counts of this clone. This may stem from a read error, because a much larger clone lies one nucleotide away. CDR3 amino acids: CARDSLLGDTYTDKLIF. The CDR3 nucleotides are TGTGCCCGTGACTCATTACTGGGGGATACGTACACCGATAAACTCATCTTT. The rearrangement joins TRDV2 to TRDJ1, with 13 bases that match TRDD3. Germline CDR1 GEAIGNYY, CDR2 EKD. CDR3 length: 17 residues.

In its sample, this clone was seen a few times. A read error is the likely source, as a far larger clone sits one nucleotide away. The same CDR3 is also encoded by other DNA sequences in this sample. No J gene was named, though the V gene is TRDV2; no DNA check was done on the table's D call, TRDD3. This CDR3 contains 23 residues. Looked up from germline, CDR1 is GEAIGNYY and CDR2 is EKD. CDR3 in DNA: TGTGCCTGTGACACCGCCCCGGCACGTGGAGTGGGGGATACGACCTACCTACCTGGTAAGCTCATCTTT. Residues: CACDTAPARGVGDTTYLPGKLIF.

This clone ranks as medium-sized (0.01 to 0.1%). Other DNA sequences in this sample translate to the same CDR3. The V gene is TRDV2, the J gene TRDJ1; TRDD3 aligns across 7 bases. V lost 0 bases, J lost 2 bases, and 11 bases stayed unmatched. Germline-derived CDR1 and CDR2 are GEAIGNYY and EKD. The CDR3 consists of 17 residues. Here the CDR3 DNA reads TGTGCCTGTGACACCGTTGGTGGGGGACAACTTACCGATAAACTCATCTTT. Encoded protein: CACDTVGGGQLTDKLIF.

Concerning this clone: A read error likely explains why the TCRdb protein, taken from a much larger clone, differs from this DNA's translation at residue 6; the protein shown is translated from the DNA. The chain uses TRDV1 and TRDJ1; TRDD3 aligns across 10 bases. The J gene, not given by TCRdb, was assigned here from a germline match of the nucleotide sequence. V was clipped by 4 bases and J by 3 bases; unmatched bases: 17. The CDR3 runs 19 residues. Germline lookup yields CDR1 TSWWSYY and CDR2 QGS. This chain's CDR3 is CALGGRIVLGDRKSDKLIF. CDR3 sequence (DNA): TGTGCTCTTGGGGGACGAATAGTCCTGGGGGATAGGAAATCCGATAAACTCATCTTT.

A remark on this clone: With a far larger clone one base away, a read error is the likely cause. Other DNA sequences in the sample encode the same CDR3. This sequence joins TRDV1 and TRDJ1, with 11 bases lining up with TRDD3. TCRdb leaves out the J gene; it was filled in here by matching the DNA to germline. The CDR3 is 25 residues long. CDR1 and CDR2 from the germline V gene are TSWWSYY and QGS. DNA of the CDR3: TGTGCCCTTGGGAAGGGGAGTTCCTACATCCATTATGGGGGATACGCTTACTCCTACACCGATAAACTCATCTTT. This codes for CALGKGSSYIHYGGYAYSYTDKLIF.

Many counts were recorded for this clone. This likely came from a read error, as a far larger clone is one base away. At the DNA level, this CDR3 is encoded by other sequences in the same sample as well. The chain joins TRDV2 to TRDJ1, with 11 positions matching TRDD3. Germline values: CDR1 GEAIGNYY, CDR2 EKD. V lost 2 bases, J lost 1 base, and 8 bases stayed unmatched. This CDR3 spans 17 amino acids. In DNA, the CDR3 is TGTGCCTGTGACAGCTTACTGGGGGATATATCCACCGATAAACTCATCTTT. Encoded protein: CACDSLLGDISTDKLIF.

As for this clone: This likely reflects a read error, since a far larger clone is one base away. This chain connects TRDV1 to TRDJ1, with 9 positions matching TRDD3. No J gene was available from TCRdb, and it was assigned here by a germline match of the DNA. Trimming at V came to 3 bases and at J to 4 bases, leaving 21 bases not matched to a gene. This CDR3 is built from 20 residues. CDR1 is TSWWSYY and CDR2 is QGS in the germline V gene. In nucleotides, the CDR3 is TGTGCTCTTGGGGAGCCCCAAATTCTCCCCTGGGGATACGCGGGCGATAAACTCATCTTT. Translation: CALGEPQILPWGYAGDKLIF.

At least ten counts were recorded for this clone. The chain couples TRDV3 to TRDJ1; 8 positions match TRDD3. This CDR3 is 18 amino acids long. Germline trimming cut 3 bases from V and 0 bases from J; bases unmatched to any gene: 18. Looked up from germline, CDR1 is TVYSNPD and CDR2 is GDNSRS (reference sequence). The CDR3 bases are TGTGCCTTAGTCCGGGTTGGGACTGGGGGCTCTAACACCGATAAACTCATCTTT. Translation gives CALVRVGTGGSNTDKLIF.

This clone was observed many times. A far larger clone is a single base away, which makes a read error likely. Other DNA sequences in the sample encode the same CDR3. The rearrangement uses TRDV1 and TRDJ1; D is unclear. The CDR3 length is 16 residues. From germline, CDR1 is TSWWSYY and CDR2 QGS. This CDR3 reads CALGKFFVSYTDKLIF. CDR3 bases: TGTGCTCTTGGAAAGTTCTTCGTCTCGTACACTGATAAACTCATCTTT.

This clone was observed a handful of times. The amino acid sequence in TCRdb belongs to a much larger clone and departs from this DNA's translation at residue 6, likely a sequencing read error; the sequence shown is translated from the DNA. The chain uses TRDV2 and TRDJ1; D possibly uses TRDD2 or TRDD3 (6 bases each). Since TCRdb gives no J gene, matching the DNA to germline was used here to assign it. Trimming took 0 bases from V and 0 from J, leaving 28 bases between them. The CDR3 totals 21 residues. CDR1 and CDR2 from the germline V gene are GEAIGNYY and EKD. The chain's CDR3 is CACDTAPSYGDGSRDTDKLIF. CDR3 in DNA: TGTGCCTGTGACACCGCTCCCTCCTACGGGGATGGGAGCCGGGACACCGATAAACTCATCTTT.

Worth noting for this clone: The mismatch at residue 15 between this DNA's translation and the TCRdb protein of a much larger clone likely reflects a read error; the protein shown is translated from the DNA. This chain joins TRDV1 and TRDJ1, with 7 bases fitting TRDD3. Since TCRdb gives no J gene, matching the DNA to germline was used here to assign it. The CDR3 is 21 residues long. The germline gives CDR1 TSWWSYY, CDR2 QGS. With V trimmed by 1 base and J by 0 bases, 20 bases remained unmatched. The CDR3 loop reads CALGEPPFRPMDTGHTDKLIF. The CDR3, as DNA: TGTGCTCTTGGGGAACCCCCATTCCGCCCCATGGATACGGGGCACACCGATAAACTCATCTTT.

This clone was seen at least ten times. This sequence joins TRDV1 and TRDJ1, with TRDD3 matching over 12 bases. The V and J ends lost 3 bases and 1 base, in that order; junction bases with no gene match: 9. The germline gives CDR1 TSWWSYY, CDR2 QGS. The CDR3 sequence is 18 residues long. The CDR3 DNA reads TGTGCTCTTGGGGACGGCTCCTGGGGGATACGAGGCACCGATAAACTCATCTTT. Translating gives CALGDGSWGIRGTDKLIF.

Worth noting for this clone: One base separates it from a far larger clone, so it is likely a read error. Other DNA sequences from this sample encode an identical CDR3 as well. The CDR3 spells CACDTVSLGETNGVWDTRQMFF. The DNA of the CDR3 is TGTGCCTGTGACACCGTGTCCCTGGGGGAAACAAACGGGGTCTGGGACACCCGACAGATGTTTTTC. The J gene is TRDJ3, the V gene TRDV2, with TRDD3 identical over 8 bases. TCRdb leaves out the J gene; it was filled in here by matching the DNA to germline. There are 22 residues in the CDR3. The germline gives CDR1 GEAIGNYY, CDR2 EKD. The ends lost 0 bases at V and 3 bases at J; junction bases unmatched: 18.

Remarks on this clone: A read error is the likely source, as a far larger clone sits one nucleotide away. Other DNA sequences in this specimen translate into the identical CDR3. The chain links TRDV1 to TRDJ1, with TRDD3 matching over 11 bases. The J gene was not available in TCRdb and was assigned here by matching the DNA to germline segments. The V and J ends lost 3 bases and 1 base, in that order; junction bases with no gene match: 16. Germline V gene data show CDR1 as TSWWSYY and CDR2 as QGS. The CDR3 spans 20 residues. The CDR3 DNA reads as TGTGCTCTTGGGGATACTTCCCTGTGGGGGATACGGACTAGCACCGATAAACTCATCTTT. Encoded protein: CALGDTSLWGIRTSTDKLIF.